One and the same sample provided the 10 T cell receptor beta chains below, sequenced in a study of shared clonotypes between healthy human individuals. Here immunoSEQ multiplex PCR was the method, and the copy in TCRdb shows in-frame clones only, minus some. Among 950,000 to 1,200,000 clones, approximately 75% were seen once, and the ten largest hold roughly 0.83%. The specimen was memory CD4+ T cells from PBMCs. Subset described: CD45RA-negative fraction. The source is a man between 18 and 35 years old in good health. Some clones in this sample may be carry-over from other donors' samples.

The chain is built from TRBV7-8 and TRBJ1-1; D is uncertain. The V end lost 3 bases, the J end lost 6 bases, and 14 bases lay between the germline ends. CDR3 length equals 14 residues. Germline V CDR1 and CDR2: SGHVS, FQNEAQ. CDR3 protein: CASSFVRVRPEAFF. CDR3 sequence (DNA): TGTGCCAGCAGCTTCGTGAGAGTTCGCCCTGAAGCTTTCTTT.

The chain combines TRBV2 with TRBJ1-1; 8 bases are shared with TRBD1. The germline V gene encodes CDR1 SNHLY and CDR2 FYNNEI. With V trimmed by 7 bases and J by 11 bases, 21 bases remained unmatched. This CDR3 contains 16 residues. This CDR3 reads CASTKRGGDRGSVAFF. CDR3 nucleotide sequence: TGTGCCAGCACCAAGCGCGGGGGAGACAGGGGCTCGGTCGCTTTCTTT.

This chain connects TRBV28 to TRBJ2-1; TRBD2 aligns across 12 bases. The germline CDR1 and CDR2 sequences are MDHEN and SYDVKM. The CDR3 contains 17 residues. J was trimmed by 7 bases and V by 6 bases; bases with no gene match: 13. The CDR3 nucleotides read TGTGCCAGCAGGACTAGCGGGAGAAGGCAGGGGGGGAATGAGCAGTTCTTC. This sequence encodes CASRTSGRRQGGNEQFF.

This sequence joins TRBV30 and TRBJ2-7; 10 bases match TRBD1. The germline V gene has CDR1 GTSNPN and CDR2 SVGIG (reference sequence). V lost 4 bases to trimming and J lost 5 bases; unmatched junction nucleotides: 8. CDR3 length equals 14 residues. CDR3 DNA: TGTGCCTGGATGAAACTCGGGACAGGGGACGAGCAGTACTTC. Its protein product is CAWMKLGTGDEQYF.

The V gene is TRBV25-1, the J gene TRBJ2-1; TRBD2 matches 7 bases. CDR1 and CDR2 (germline): MGHDK, SYGVNS. J was trimmed by 4 bases and V by 4 bases; bases with no gene match: 7. The CDR3 has 15 amino acids. The CDR3 spells CASSGPSGLYNEQFF. The CDR3 DNA is TGTGCCAGCAGTGGCCCTAGCGGATTGTACAATGAGCAGTTCTTC. Using reference TRBV25-1 and TRBJ2-1 for the parts outside the CDR3, the full variable domain is EADIYQTPRYLVIGTGKKITLECSQTMGHDKMYWYQQDPGMELHLIHYSYGVNSTEKGDLSSESTVSRIRTEHFPLTLESARPSHTSQYLCASSGPSGLYNEQFFGPGTRLTVL.

This chain uses TRBV28 with TRBJ1-2; weak D call: TRBD1 (5 bases). The germline gives CDR1 MDHEN, CDR2 SYDVKM. The CDR3 has 14 amino acids. Trimming shortened V by 1 base and J by 6 bases, and 12 bases separated the two germline ends. The CDR3 loop reads CASSLLTTGDGYTF. CDR3 DNA: TGTGCCAGCAGTTTATTAACAACGGGGGATGGCTACACCTTC.

This clone was seen ten or more times. CDR3 bases: TGTGCCAGCAGCTGGGGGACCCCCGGGGAGCTGTTTTTT. Its translation: CASSWGTPGELFF. The J gene is TRBJ2-2, the V gene TRBV5-5; tentatively, D is TRBD1 or TRBD2 (5 bases each). From germline, CDR1 is SGHKS and CDR2 YYEKEE (reference sequence). This CDR3 comprises 13 residues. V shed 3 bases and J shed 6 bases, with 9 bases lying between them.

The V gene is TRBV10-3, the J gene TRBJ2-7, with TRBD1 identical over 10 bases. CDR1 and CDR2 from the germline V gene are ENHRY and SYGVKD. The CDR3 runs to 13 residues. V dropped 10 bases and J dropped 1; count of bases not matched to a gene: 4. The CDR3 DNA follows: TGTGCCACCGGGGGACAGGGGTCCTACGAGCAGTACTTC. Protein product: CATGGQGSYEQYF.

The chain employs TRBV29-1 and TRBJ2-1; D gene uncertain. Germline V gene data show CDR1 as SQVTM and CDR2 as ANQGSEA. Trimming cost V 8 bases and J 1 base, with 12 bases left between them. This CDR3 comprises 13 residues. The chain's CDR3 is CSSLAGSYNEQFF. The CDR3 coding sequence is TGCAGCTCTTTAGCTGGTTCCTACAATGAGCAGTTCTTC.

Comments on this clone: Within the sample, other DNA sequences also encode this same CDR3. The CDR3 here is CASSLVQGGNTEAFF. CDR3 in DNA: TGTGCCAGCAGCTTAGTTCAGGGGGGGAATACTGAAGCTTTCTTT. V usage is TRBV7-2 and J usage is TRBJ1-1, with 7 positions matching TRBD1. Trimming took 1 base from V and 5 from J; bases not matched to a gene: 7. Germline CDR1 SGHTA, CDR2 FQGNSA. The CDR3 length is 15 residues.